This T cell receptor (beta chain) was documented in a study of T cells in Graves' hyperthyroidism and ophthalmopathy. This clonotype was counted a few times. Amplified TCR beta CDR3 regions derived from RNA transcripts. The HTBI set primed first-round TCR CDR3 RT-PCR. TCRdb analysed the multiplex PCR reads with MiXCR anew, one entry per CDR3 protein. The sample yields 500,000 to 800,000 distinct CDR3 sequences, roughly 15% seen once. Germline loops: CDR1 MNHEY, CDR2 SMNVEV (reference sequence). V was clipped by 10 bases and J by 2 bases; unmatched bases: 4. The CDR3 loop spans 14 amino acids. This TCR derives from a woman aged 50 to 60 with Graves' ophthalmopathy. What was sequenced was blood. The chain employs TRBV27 and TRBJ2-1, with TRBD2 matching 11 bases. CDR3: CATQLAGAYNEQFF. In DNA form, the CDR3 reads TGTGCCACCCAACTAGCGGGGGCCTACAATGAGCAGTTCTTC.